Shown below are 29 T cell receptor beta chains from a single sample sequenced in a study of T cell changes during pregnancy in multiple sclerosis. Libraries were prepared by immunoSEQ multiplex PCR; TCRdb keeps only in-frame clonotypes and omits some of them. The data show approximately 130,000 clones, around 95% seen once. This specimen was peripheral blood, taken after pregnancy. The receptors were sampled from a female donor with multiple sclerosis, enrolled in a pregnancy study.

The chain carries TRBV6-1 and TRBJ2-6; D remains unclear. V was clipped by 3 bases and J by 2 bases, with 5 bases between them. The CDR3 has 14 amino acids. Germline V CDR1 and CDR2: MNHNS, SASEGT. In DNA, the CDR3 is TGTGCCAGCAGTGATTCGGCTGGGGCCAACGTCCTGACTTTC. Its protein is CASSDSAGANVLTF.

V and J are TRBV11-1 and TRBJ2-7; 7 nucleotides agree with TRBD2. Germline loops: CDR1 SGHAT, CDR2 FQDESV (reference sequence). With 0 bases clipped from V and 5 bases from J, the junction kept 4 bases outside the gene matches. This CDR3 contains 14 residues. The CDR3 DNA is TGTGCCAGCAGCTTAGCGGGAGGGCTCGACGAGCAGTACTTC. This encodes CASSLAGGLDEQYF.

V is TRBV2 and J is TRBJ1-2; D ambiguous. The CDR3 sequence is 11 residues long. V lost 4 bases and J 3 bases, leaving 3 bases between the germline ends. In germline, CDR1 is SNHLY, CDR2 FYNNEI. CDR3: CASSADYGYTF. CDR3 bases: TGTGCCAGCAGTGCAGACTATGGCTACACCTTC.

This sequence joins TRBV27 and TRBJ2-1, with 13 nucleotides matching TRBD2. The CDR3 runs 15 residues. The J segment lost 10 bases and the V segment lost 6 bases, leaving 9 bases of the junction unmatched. Germline CDR1 reads MNHEY; CDR2 reads SMNVEV (reference sequence). This chain's CDR3 is CASSPGLAGRREQFF. CDR3 sequence (DNA): TGTGCCAGCAGCCCGGGACTAGCGGGACGTCGGGAGCAGTTCTTC.

This clone is a singleton in its sample. The chain carries TRBV5-4 and TRBJ2-1; no definite D call. This CDR3 is built from 13 residues. CDR1 and CDR2 from the germline V gene are SGHNT and YYREEE (reference sequence). V was shortened by 3 bases and J by 8 bases, with 12 bases between the two germline ends. CDR3 region: CASSSLAHDEQFF. CDR3 sequence (DNA): TGTGCCAGCAGCTCCCTGGCCCATGATGAGCAGTTCTTC.

The J gene is TRBJ2-3, the V gene TRBV28; perhaps TRBD2 as D (5 bases). Trimming removed 5 bases from V and 6 bases from J, with 12 bases in between. The length of the CDR3 is 13 residues. Germline V gene lookup returns CDR1 MDHEN and CDR2 SYDVKM. The CDR3 reads CASSTQLGDTQYF. CDR3 sequence (DNA): TGTGCCAGCAGTACCCAACTAGGGGATACGCAGTATTTT.

This clone was detected only once. The gene calls are TRBV27 and TRBJ2-4; TRBD2 aligns across 10 bases. Germline V gene lookup returns CDR1 MNHEY and CDR2 SMNVEV (reference sequence). V was clipped by 0 bases and J by 0 bases; unmatched bases: 14. The CDR3 runs 21 residues. CDR3 sequence: CASSLSAGGLGASLAKNIQYF. In DNA, the CDR3 is TGTGCCAGCAGTTTATCAGCGGGGGGGCTGGGGGCCTCACTAGCCAAAAACATTCAGTACTTC.

The chain's CDR3 is CASSQMYWGTALYEQYF. DNA of the CDR3: TGCGCCAGCAGCCAAATGTATTGGGGGACAGCCCTTTACGAGCAGTACTTC. The rearrangement joins TRBV4-1 to TRBJ2-7; 7 nucleotides match TRBD1. The CDR3 is 17 amino acids. The germline V gene has CDR1 MGHRA and CDR2 YSYEKL. With V trimmed by 2 bases and J by 4 bases, 14 bases remained unmatched.

The J gene is TRBJ1-4, the V gene TRBV15, with D possibly being TRBD1 (6 bases). The CDR3 extends over 13 amino acids. V lost 6 bases to trimming and J lost 8 bases, with 13 bases between them. CDR1 is LNHNV and CDR2 is YYDKDF in the germline V gene (reference sequence). CDR3 region: CATRRQVLEKLFF. In DNA, the CDR3 is TGTGCCACCAGAAGACAGGTTTTAGAAAAACTGTTTTTT. Variable domain in full (rest from reference TRBV15 and TRBJ1-4): DAMVIQNPRYQVTQFGKPVTLSCSQTLNHNVMYWYQQKSSQAPKLLFHYYDKDFNNEADTPDNFQSRRPNTSFCFLDIRSPGLGDTAMYLCATRRQVLEKLFFGSGTQLSVL.

This clone has just one count. The CDR3 sequence: CASSQDRTSGAEQYF. Written as DNA, the CDR3 is TGTGCCAGCAGCCAAGATAGGACTAGCGGGGCCGAGCAGTACTTC. The chain uses TRBV4-2 and TRBJ2-7; 12 bases are a match to TRBD2. Germline V gene sequence: CDR1 LGHNA, CDR2 YNFKEQ. The CDR3 length is 15 residues. The junction had 3 bases not matched to a gene; V was cut back by 0 bases and J by 6 bases.

The chain carries TRBV5-1 and TRBJ2-2; tentatively, D is TRBD1 (5 bases). The CDR3 totals 15 residues. V lost 0 bases and J 4 bases, leaving 10 bases between the germline ends. CDR1 and CDR2 (germline): SGHRS, YFSETQ. The CDR3 loop is CASSLEGRGTGELFF. Here the CDR3 DNA reads TGCGCCAGCAGCTTGGAGGGGCGCGGCACCGGGGAGCTGTTTTTT.

The chain has TRBV28 and TRBJ1-5; 7 bases fit TRBD1. This CDR3 is 16 amino acids long. The germline V gene has CDR1 MDHEN and CDR2 SYDVKM. After removal of 3 bases from V and 7 bases from J, the junction contained 12 bases not matched to a gene. The CDR3 sequence is CASSFLTTGMEQPQHF. CDR3 coding DNA: TGTGCCAGCAGTTTCCTGACGACAGGGATGGAGCAGCCCCAGCATTTT.

The V and J genes are TRBV4-3 and TRBJ2-4; the D is unclear. CDR3 size: 14 residues. The germline gives CDR1 LGHNA, CDR2 YSLEER. Between the trimmed V and J ends, which lost 1 base and 5 bases, there was a span of 9 bases. The CDR3 DNA sequence: TGCGCCAGCAGCCAAGGGGTAGCAGAAAACATTCAGTACTTC. Amino acids: CASSQGVAENIQYF.

The count of this clone is one. V usage is TRBV7-2 and J usage is TRBJ1-2; D is ambiguous. The CDR3 totals 11 residues. Deletions cut 4 bases from V and 8 bases from J, with 8 bases between. Germline loops: CDR1 SGHTA, CDR2 FQGNSA. CDR3 coding DNA: TGTGCCAGCAGCTCCCTGTTCGGCTACACCTTC. Translation: CASSSLFGYTF.

This rearrangement joins TRBV19 to TRBJ1-1; no firm D call. CDR1 and CDR2 (germline): LNHDA, SQIVND (reference sequence). Deletions cut 3 bases from V and 6 bases from J, with 14 bases between. The CDR3 consists of 14 residues. CDR3 loop: CASSITREGSEAFF. The CDR3 bases are TGTGCCAGTAGTATCACCCGCGAGGGATCTGAAGCTTTCTTT.

This chain joins TRBV5-1 and TRBJ2-7, with 8 bases fitting TRBD2. The germline V gene has CDR1 SGHRS and CDR2 YFSETQ. The length of the CDR3 is 16 residues. V shed 1 base and J 2 bases; nucleotides not matched to a gene: 8. CDR3: CASSLPTSGWPYEQYF. As DNA, the CDR3 is TGCGCCAGCAGCTTGCCTACTAGCGGCTGGCCCTACGAGCAGTACTTC.

The chain carries TRBV20-1 and TRBJ2-2; D gene ambiguous. The CDR3 loop spans 11 amino acids. Trimming stripped 3 bases from V and 6 bases from J, with 5 bases between. Germline CDR1 DFQATT, CDR2 SNEGSKA (reference sequence). DNA of the CDR3: TGCAGTGCTAGTCGAGCCGGGGAGCTGTTTTTT. Its translation is CSASRAGELFF.

This clone occurred once. The chain recombines TRBV2 with TRBJ2-1; D remains unclear. V was trimmed by 2 bases and J by 2 bases, leaving 13 bases between them. The CDR3 loop spans 16 amino acids. Germline V gene sequence: CDR1 SNHLY, CDR2 FYNNEI. The CDR3 nucleotides read TGTGCCAGCAGTGAACGGTCACTTTATCCCTACAATGAGCAGTTCTTC. Translation: CASSERSLYPYNEQFF.

V usage is TRBV11-2 and J usage is TRBJ2-7; 7 positions match TRBD1. The CDR3 is made up of 14 amino acids. Losses at the gene ends were 3 bases for V and 1 base for J; bases not matched to a gene: 3. Germline V gives CDR1 SGHAT, CDR2 FQNNGV. The CDR3 is CASSLGTASYEQYF. DNA of the CDR3: TGTGCCAGCAGCTTGGGGACAGCTTCCTACGAGCAGTACTTC.

The chain links TRBV5-4 to TRBJ2-1; D unresolved. Per germline, CDR1 SGHNT and CDR2 YYREEE (reference sequence). This CDR3 contains 16 residues. Deletions cut 0 bases from V and 2 bases from J, with 12 bases between. In nucleotides, the CDR3 is TGTGCCAGCAGCTTGGGTGTAGTAAGCCCCTACAATGAGCAGTTCTTC. This codes for CASSLGVVSPYNEQFF.

In its sample, this clone was seen once. The chain combines TRBV7-2 with TRBJ2-7; TRBD1 matches 10 bases. The CDR3 extends over 14 amino acids. V lost 4 bases, J lost 2 bases, and 2 bases stayed unmatched. Germline CDR1 is SGHTA and CDR2 is FQGNSA. CDR3 nucleotides: TGTGCCAGCAGCTGGGGACAGGGGACCTACGAGCAGTACTTC. Its translation is CASSWGQGTYEQYF.

The genes are TRBV7-9 and TRBJ1-5; TRBD1 matches 10 bases. J was trimmed by 6 bases and V by 1 base; bases with no gene match: 9. CDR1 SEHNR and CDR2 FQNEAQ come from the germline V gene (reference sequence). The CDR3 is made up of 17 amino acids. The CDR3 DNA sequence: TGTGCCAGCAGCTTAGAGCTGACAGGGGGCCTTGGTCAGCCCCAGCATTTT. Its translation: CASSLELTGGLGQPQHF.

This rearrangement joins TRBV28 to TRBJ1-2; TRBD1 is a possible D gene (5 bases). The CDR3 totals 15 residues. The V gene lost 8 bases and the J gene lost 5 bases, with 21 bases spanning the gap. Germline V gene lookup returns CDR1 MDHEN and CDR2 SYDVKM. In nucleotides, the CDR3 is TGTGCCAGCCGCCAGGGCGCGGCCAGCCATTATGGCTACACCTTC. Protein: CASRQGAASHYGYTF.

This clone was detected once. This chain links TRBV5-1 with TRBJ2-4; TRBD1 is a possible D gene (6 bases). V lost 0 bases and J 0 bases, leaving 13 bases between the germline ends. Germline V gene lookup returns CDR1 SGHRS and CDR2 YFSETQ. The length of the CDR3 is 17 residues. CDR3 coding DNA: TGCGCCAGCAGCTTGGACGGGCAGGGGCCAGCCAAAAACATTCAGTACTTC. Its translation: CASSLDGQGPAKNIQYF.

CDR3 DNA sequence: TGTGCCAGCTTGGCGCGAGGGGAGGACATTCAGTACTTC. This codes for CASLARGEDIQYF. The gene calls are TRBV2 and TRBJ2-4; D might be TRBD2 (6 bases). V was trimmed by 8 bases and J by 8 bases, leaving 16 bases between them. The CDR3 consists of 13 residues. Germline V gives CDR1 SNHLY, CDR2 FYNNEI.

The V call is TRBV7-2, the J call TRBJ1-1; possible D gene TRBD1, 6 bases. Deletions cut 4 bases from V and 1 base from J, with 13 bases between. CDR1 is SGHTA, CDR2 FQGNSA, per germline. This CDR3 contains 15 residues. The CDR3 is CASSSQGNRNTEAFF. The CDR3 region has the DNA TGTGCCAGCAGCTCCCAGGGGAACCGGAACACTGAAGCTTTCTTT.

V and J are TRBV2 and TRBJ2-1, with D uncertain. The germline V gene encodes CDR1 SNHLY and CDR2 FYNNEI. The CDR3 loop spans 15 amino acids. Trimming shortened V by 2 bases and J by 2 bases, and 10 bases separated the two germline ends. The CDR3 nucleotides are TGTGCCAGCAGTGAACGAGTTTTCCCCTACAATGAGCAGTTCTTC. Translating gives CASSERVFPYNEQFF.

The chain has TRBV7-6 and TRBJ1-5; TRBD1 agrees at 9 bases. Per germline, CDR1 SGHVS and CDR2 FNYEAQ. V lost 5 bases and J lost 1; bases outside the gene matches: 3. The CDR3 sequence is 15 residues long. DNA of the CDR3: TGTGCCAGCAGCCCGGGACAGGGAAGCAATCAGCCCCAGCATTTT. Protein product: CASSPGQGSNQPQHF.

V gene TRBV7-2 combines with J gene TRBJ1-1, with a tentative D call TRBD1 (5 bases). V was shortened by 1 base and J by 0 bases, with 6 bases between the two germline ends. The length of the CDR3 is 14 residues. Germline CDR1 SGHTA, CDR2 FQGNSA. The CDR3 here is CASSLGQLNTEAFF. The CDR3 coding sequence is TGTGCCAGCAGCTTAGGACAGTTGAACACTGAAGCTTTCTTT. Full variable domain (rest looked up from reference TRBV7-2 and TRBJ1-1): GAGVSQSPSNKVTEKGKDVELRCDPISGHTALYWYRQSLGQGLEFLIYFQGNSAPDKSGLPSDRFSAERTGGSVSTLTIQRTQQEDSAVYLCASSLGQLNTEAFFGQGTRLTVV.